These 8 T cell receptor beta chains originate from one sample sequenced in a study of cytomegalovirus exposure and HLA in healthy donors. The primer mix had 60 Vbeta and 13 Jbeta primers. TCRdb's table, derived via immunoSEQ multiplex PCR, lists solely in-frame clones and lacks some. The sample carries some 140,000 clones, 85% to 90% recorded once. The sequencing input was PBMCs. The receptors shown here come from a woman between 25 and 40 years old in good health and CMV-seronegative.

The CDR3 DNA reads TGTGCCAGTAGTGGGACAGATAGAACCTACGAGCAGTACTTC. This sequence encodes CASSGTDRTYEQYF. This chain joins TRBV19 and TRBJ2-7; 7 bases fit TRBD1. J gave up 2 bases and V 5 bases, and 6 bases lay outside the gene matches. The CDR3 loop spans 14 amino acids. Germline V lookup: CDR1 LNHDA, CDR2 SQIVND (reference sequence). Full variable domain (rest looked up from reference TRBV19 and TRBJ2-7): DGGITQSPKYLFRKEGQNVTLSCEQNLNHDAMYWYRQDPGQGLRLIYYSQIVNDFQKGDIAEGYSVSREKKESFPLTVTSAQKNPTAFYLCASSGTDRTYEQYFGPGTRLTVT.

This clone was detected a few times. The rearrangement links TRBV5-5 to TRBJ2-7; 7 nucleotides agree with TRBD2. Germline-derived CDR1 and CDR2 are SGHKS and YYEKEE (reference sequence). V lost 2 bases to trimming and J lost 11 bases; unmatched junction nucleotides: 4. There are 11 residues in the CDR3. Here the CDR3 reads CASSFGTTEYF. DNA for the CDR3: TGTGCCAGCAGCTTCGGGACTACCGAGTACTTC.

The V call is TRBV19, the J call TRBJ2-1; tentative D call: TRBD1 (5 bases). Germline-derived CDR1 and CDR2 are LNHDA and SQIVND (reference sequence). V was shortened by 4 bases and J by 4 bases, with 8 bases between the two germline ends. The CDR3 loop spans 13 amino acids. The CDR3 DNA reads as TGTGCCAGTAGTAACAGGTATTACAATGAGCAGTTCTTC. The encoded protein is CASSNRYYNEQFF.

The DNA of the CDR3 is TGTGCCAGCAGTTTGTTCGGGGGGAATGAGCAGTTCTTC. Protein: CASSLFGGNEQFF. This rearrangement joins TRBV27 to TRBJ2-1; 7 bases are a match to TRBD2. Germline V CDR1 and CDR2: MNHEY, SMNVEV (reference sequence). This CDR3 is built from 13 residues. Germline trimming cut 3 bases from V and 7 bases from J; bases unmatched to any gene: 3.

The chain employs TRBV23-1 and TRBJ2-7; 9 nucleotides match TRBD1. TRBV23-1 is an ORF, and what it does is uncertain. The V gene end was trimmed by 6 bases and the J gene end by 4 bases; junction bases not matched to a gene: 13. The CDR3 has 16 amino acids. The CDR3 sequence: CASSRTPDRGAYEQYF. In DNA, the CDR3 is TGCGCCAGCAGCCGAACGCCGGACAGGGGAGCTTACGAGCAGTACTTC.

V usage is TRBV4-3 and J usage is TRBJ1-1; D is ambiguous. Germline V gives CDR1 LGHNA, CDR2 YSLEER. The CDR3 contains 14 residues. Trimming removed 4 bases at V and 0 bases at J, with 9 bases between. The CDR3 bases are TGCGCCAGCAGCCTCGCAGCGGTGAACACTGAAGCTTTCTTT. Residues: CASSLAAVNTEAFF.

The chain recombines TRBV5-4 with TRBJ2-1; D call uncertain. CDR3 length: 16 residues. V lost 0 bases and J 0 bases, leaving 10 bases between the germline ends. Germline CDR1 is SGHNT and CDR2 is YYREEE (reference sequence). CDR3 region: CASSLDSPSSYNEQFF. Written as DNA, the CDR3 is TGTGCCAGCAGCTTGGACAGTCCGAGCTCCTACAATGAGCAGTTCTTC.

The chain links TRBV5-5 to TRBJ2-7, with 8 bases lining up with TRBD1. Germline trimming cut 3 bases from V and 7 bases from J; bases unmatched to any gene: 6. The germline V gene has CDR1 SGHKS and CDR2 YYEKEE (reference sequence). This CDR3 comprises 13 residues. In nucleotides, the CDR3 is TGTGCCAGCAGCTGGACAGGGATCGGGGAGCAGTACTTC. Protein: CASSWTGIGEQYF.